This T cell receptor beta chain originates from a study of blood T cell repertoires in COVID-19. On the study more broadly: Researchers got acute and convalescent COVID-19 samples from the United States, Italy and Spain. PBMCs, B-cell-depleted T cells, or T cells provided the cDNA or gDNA that made up the material.

The V gene's germline CDR1 is SGHDN and CDR2 FVKESK. The CDR3 is made up of 17 amino acids. Trimming took off 1 base at V and 1 base at J, with 16 bases between the two ends. This clone was detected ten times or more. Seattle cases were enrolled at active infection and followed longitudinally. In the study's own analysis: Reference gene primer amplification gave estimated nucleated cell counts. Sequenced by immunoSEQ multiplex PCR; TCRdb stores in-frame clones only, minus some. V and J calls and clone size follow that table, whereas D and trimming were derived from the DNA. Counted here are under 250,000 clones, around 79% occurring once; the ten biggest clones make up 6%.

This clonotype originated in a woman in her thirties or forties with COVID-19, enrolled during active disease. The sequenced sample was peripheral blood. The rearrangement links TRBV14 to TRBJ1-2; D gene ambiguous. The CDR3, as DNA: TGTGCCAGCAGCCAAGGAGGAGGTTGGATCAGTAACTATGGCTACACCTTC. Translation gives CASSQGGGWISNYGYTF.